Listed below are T cell receptor beta chains from one sample, sequenced in a study of blood T cell repertoires in COVID-19. Repertoires were generated with immunoSEQ multiplex PCR, while TCRdb's copy carries only in-frame clones and drops some. The sample shows a few hundred thousand clones, roughly 90% of them seen only once. The specimen sequenced was peripheral blood. These receptors all come from a woman aged 25 to 45 with active or convalescent COVID-19. Both conserved end residues are part of each CDR3. A D gene is named only where the DNA matches it firmly. Only part of the rows carry a size: once, few, many, or a class if the clone is expanded.

D gene	J gene	V gene	clone size	CDR3 DNA	CDR3 protein
.	TRBJ1-4	TRBV7-9	.	TGTGCCAGCAGCTTAGCAGGGGGTCCGGAAAAACTGTTTTTT	CASSLAGGPEKLFF
TRBD2	TRBJ2-7	TRBV14	.	TGTGCCAGCAGCCAAAGTTTAGCGGGGGAGCAGTACTTC	CASSQSLAGEQYF
.	TRBJ2-2	TRBV7-3	.	TGTGCCACCAAGTTAGGGGTGGGCACCGGGGAGCTGTTTTTT	CATKLGVGTGELFF
.	TRBJ1-6	TRBV30	.	TGTGCCTGGAGTTTCGCGAGGGATTCACCCCTCCACTTT	CAWSFARDSPLHF
.	TRBJ1-3	TRBV7-9	.	TGTGCCAGCAGCACCCAGGGTTACTCTGGAAACACCATATATTTT	CASSTQGYSGNTIYF
TRBD1	TRBJ1-2	TRBV6-5	.	TGTGCCAGCAGTCGTGGACAGGGGACTAACTATGGCTACACCTTC	CASSRGQGTNYGYTF
TRBD1	TRBJ1-6	TRBV30	.	TGTGCCTGGAGTGGACAGGGAAATTCACCCCTCCACTTT	CAWSGQGNSPLHF
.	TRBJ1-1	TRBV4-2	.	TGTGCCAGCAGCTACGGGACATCTAATAAGAACACTGAAGCTTTCTTT	CASSYGTSNKNTEAFF
TRBD1	TRBJ1-1	TRBV5-4	.	TGTGCCAGCAGAGCCGACAGGGCCACTGAAGCTTTCTTT	CASRADRATEAFF
TRBD1	TRBJ1-2	TRBV10-3	once	TGTGCCATCAGTGAGTCCCAGGGGGGATTCCTCGCTAACTATGGCTACACCTTC	CAISESQGGFLANYGYTF
.	TRBJ1-5	TRBV9	.	TGTGCCAGCAGCCAAGGAGGGGATAGCAATCAGCCCCAGCATTTT	CASSQGGDSNQPQHF
.	TRBJ1-2	TRBV29-1	.	TGCAGCGCTGCACAGGGCAGTGGCTACACCTTC	CSAAQGSGYTF